Below, 30 T cell receptor beta chains from the same sample are listed, as sequenced in a study of shared clonotypes between healthy human individuals (dated by TCRdb to the early 2020s). Libraries were prepared through the immunoSEQ multiplex PCR assay. As stored in TCRdb, this immuneACCESS dataset retains in-frame rearrangements with V and J assigned. A fraction of the clones does not appear; measured against another copy, unresolved V genes explain less than half of the discrepancy, and the remainder lacks a known reason. In this sample the table shows nearly 750,000 clones, roughly 72% of which occur a single time. The ten largest clones add up to under 2% of the sample. The material sequenced was memory CD4+ T cells sorted from blood. The cell subset or site tag for this specimen amounts to: CD45RA-negative fraction. Receptors were obtained from a woman in her twenties or thirties in good health.

The V gene is TRBV11-2, the J gene TRBJ2-1; a possible D gene is TRBD2 (7 bases). With 5 bases removed from V and 0 bases from J, the gap between germline ends came to 17 bases. This CDR3 spans 17 amino acids. The germline V gene encodes CDR1 SGHAT and CDR2 FQNNGV. CDR3 loop: CASSPRPGGISYNEQFF. The CDR3 DNA sequence: TGTGCCAGCAGCCCCCGACCGGGGGGCATCTCCTACAATGAGCAGTTCTTC.

This chain uses TRBV27 with TRBJ2-7; 7 nucleotides align to TRBD1. The CDR3 runs to 14 residues. V shed 5 bases, J shed 1 base, and the junction held 5 bases outside the gene matches. The V gene's germline CDR1 is MNHEY and CDR2 SMNVEV (reference sequence). CDR3 sequence: CASSKQGFSYEQYF. The CDR3 nucleotides are TGTGCCAGCAGTAAACAGGGGTTTTCCTACGAGCAGTACTTC.

This clone appeared a few times. The J gene is TRBJ1-4, the V gene TRBV4-2; the D gene is possibly TRBD1 (6 bases). Germline CDR1 is LGHNA and CDR2 is YNFKEQ. The CDR3 consists of 16 residues. Trimming stripped 0 bases from V and 6 bases from J, with 14 bases between. The CDR3 nucleotides are TGTGCCAGCAGCCAAGATTTTGCGGGGGGCGATGAAAAACTGTTTTTT. Its translation is CASSQDFAGGDEKLFF.

The chain combines TRBV7-2 with TRBJ2-7; D is perhaps TRBD1 or TRBD2 (5 bases each). Trimming left V 9 bases short and J 2 bases short, with 14 bases between. Germline V lookup: CDR1 SGHTA, CDR2 FQGNSA. The CDR3 totals 13 residues. In DNA, the CDR3 is TGTGCCAGTGGGAAACCGGGACCCTACGAGCAGTACTTC. Translation: CASGKPGPYEQYF.

The chain uses TRBV4-1 and TRBJ2-3, with 14 bases lining up with TRBD2. V trimming: 1 base; J trimming: 0 bases; junction bases outside the gene matches: 0. The CDR3 covers 17 residues. Germline loops: CDR1 MGHRA, CDR2 YSYEKL. Here the CDR3 reads CASSQGTSGRSTDTQYF. DNA for the CDR3: TGCGCCAGCAGCCAAGGGACTAGCGGGAGGAGCACAGATACGCAGTATTTT.

This clone occurred many times. The rearrangement links TRBV28 to TRBJ2-1, with 7 bases lining up with TRBD2. The V gene end was trimmed by 6 bases and the J gene end by 1 base; junction bases not matched to a gene: 9. This CDR3 has 16 amino acids. Looked up from germline, CDR1 is MDHEN and CDR2 is SYDVKM. Here the CDR3 DNA reads TGTGCCAGCAGCCTTTTAGCGGGTAGTTCCTACAATGAGCAGTTCTTC. Translation gives CASSLLAGSSYNEQFF.

This clone appeared a single time. V gene TRBV6-1 combines with J gene TRBJ1-5, with 7 bases lining up with TRBD1. The CDR3 consists of 13 residues. The V and J ends lost 11 bases and 3 bases, in that order; junction bases with no gene match: 7. In germline, CDR1 is MNHNS, CDR2 SASEGT. In DNA form, the CDR3 reads TGTGCCGGGTCAACAGGGGTCAATCAGCCCCAGCATTTT. Translating it yields CAGSTGVNQPQHF.

This chain links TRBV14 with TRBJ2-3; no clear D gene. Germline assignment: CDR1 SGHDN and CDR2 FVKESK. CDR3 length: 15 residues. Trimming cost V 0 bases and J 0 bases, with 7 bases left between them. CDR3 sequence (DNA): TGTGCCAGCAGCCAAGAGGCAGCCAGCACAGATACGCAGTATTTT. Amino acid sequence: CASSQEAASTDTQYF.

Regarding this clone: This probably arose from a read error, given a far larger clone one base away. Other DNA sequences in the same sample also yield this CDR3. The rearrangement uses TRBV5-1 and TRBJ2-5; no clear D gene. V lost 2 bases to trimming and J lost 5 bases, with 4 bases between them. CDR3 length: 11 residues. The germline gives CDR1 SGHRS, CDR2 YFSETQ. The CDR3 protein is CASSFGETQYF. CDR3 DNA: TGCGCCAGCAGCTTTGGGGAGACCCAGTACTTC.

The rearrangement joins TRBV28 to TRBJ1-1; D not certain. Trimming removed 7 bases from V and 7 bases from J, with 19 bases in between. In germline, CDR1 is MDHEN, CDR2 SYDVKM. The CDR3 contains 14 residues. Here the CDR3 reads CASIERVRNLEAFF. DNA of the CDR3: TGTGCCAGCATCGAGAGGGTGCGGAACCTTGAAGCTTTCTTT.

The gene calls are TRBV20-1 and TRBJ2-7; perhaps TRBD1 as D (5 bases). Germline values: CDR1 DFQATT, CDR2 SNEGSKA (reference sequence). Trimming left V 5 bases short and J 5 bases short, with 10 bases between. The CDR3 consists of 11 residues. The CDR3 DNA sequence: TGCAGTGCTTCAGGGTTGGACGAGCAGTACTTC. This gives the protein CSASGLDEQYF.

This clone was found a few times. The rearrangement joins TRBV30 to TRBJ1-5; 7 nucleotides match TRBD1. The CDR3 is made up of 14 amino acids. CDR1 and CDR2 from the germline V gene are GTSNPN and SVGIG (reference sequence). After removal of 5 bases from V and 0 bases from J, the junction contained 4 bases not matched to a gene. CDR3 in DNA: TGTGCCTGGTCCCGGGACAGTAGCAATCAGCCCCAGCATTTT. Its translation: CAWSRDSSNQPQHF.

The count of this clone is one. The chain has TRBV11-2 and TRBJ2-3; D might be TRBD2 (6 bases). The CDR3 loop spans 16 amino acids. V lost 5 bases to trimming and J lost 2 bases, with 17 bases between them. In germline, CDR1 is SGHAT, CDR2 FQNNGV. CDR3: CASSLGSGHITDTQYF. In nucleotides, the CDR3 is TGTGCCAGCAGCCTGGGTAGCGGCCATATCACAGATACGCAGTATTTT.

This clone has more than one count but fewer than ten. The chain employs TRBV19 and TRBJ2-6, with TRBD1 as a possible D gene (6 bases). Germline V CDR1 and CDR2: LNHDA, SQIVND (reference sequence). The CDR3 consists of 15 residues. V lost 6 bases and J lost 4, with 13 bases in between. The DNA of the CDR3 is TGTGCCAGTAGGTCGGACAGTTCAGGGGCCAACGTCCTGACTTTC. This translates into CASRSDSSGANVLTF.

Here the CDR3 DNA reads TGTGCCAGCAGCTTGTCCGGGACCCGATATGAAAAACTGTTTTTT. Translated: CASSLSGTRYEKLFF. The chain joins TRBV7-2 to TRBJ1-4; maybe TRBD1 (5 bases). The length of the CDR3 is 15 residues. Germline CDR1 is SGHTA and CDR2 is FQGNSA. The V end lost 3 bases, the J end lost 6 bases, and 14 bases lay between the germline ends. The full variable domain, rest sourced from reference TRBV7-2 and TRBJ1-4, is GAGVSQSPSNKVTEKGKDVELRCDPISGHTALYWYRQSLGQGLEFLIYFQGNSAPDKSGLPSDRFSAERTGGSVSTLTIQRTQQEDSAVYLCASSLSGTRYEKLFFGSGTQLSVL.

This chain links TRBV30 with TRBJ1-5, with 7 bases identical to TRBD1. Germline V gene sequence: CDR1 GTSNPN, CDR2 SVGIG (reference sequence). There are 15 residues in the CDR3. The V segment lost 4 bases and the J segment 0 bases; nucleotides outside the gene matches: 6. The CDR3 DNA reads as TGTGCCTGGACCCCGGGACAGTATAGCAATCAGCCCCAGCATTTT. Translating it yields CAWTPGQYSNQPQHF.

This chain joins TRBV7-9 and TRBJ1-1; 10 nucleotides match TRBD1. Germline lookup yields CDR1 SEHNR and CDR2 FQNEAQ (reference sequence). Trimming at V came to 4 bases and at J to 5 bases, leaving 4 bases not matched to a gene. The CDR3 loop spans 14 amino acids. In DNA, the CDR3 is TGTGCCAGCAGCTCGACAGGGGGCAAAACTGAAGCTTTCTTT. This sequence encodes CASSSTGGKTEAFF.

The rearrangement uses TRBV2 and TRBJ2-7; tentative D call: TRBD1 (8 bases). V was pared by 3 bases and J by 2 bases, with 14 bases between. Per germline, CDR1 SNHLY and CDR2 FYNNEI. The CDR3 contains 15 residues. CDR3 sequence reads: CASSENTGGAYEQYF. CDR3 DNA: TGTGCCAGCAGTGAGAACACAGGGGGGGCCTACGAGCAGTACTTC.

The rearrangement uses TRBV6-1 and TRBJ2-3; D unresolved. V shed 3 bases and J shed 7 bases, with 11 bases lying between them. Germline loops: CDR1 MNHNS, CDR2 SASEGT. The CDR3 covers 13 residues. The CDR3 coding sequence is TGTGCCAGCAGTGAGTCTAAGTTAAATACGCAGTATTTT. It yields the protein CASSESKLNTQYF.

The chain's CDR3 is CASSEGQGQRPQHF. The CDR3 DNA reads TGTGCCAGCAGTGAAGGGCAGGGACAGCGACCCCAGCATTTT. V gene TRBV25-1 combines with J gene TRBJ1-5; TRBD1 aligns across 7 bases. The CDR3 has 14 residues. CDR1 is MGHDK and CDR2 is SYGVNS in the germline V gene. V dropped 2 bases and J dropped 10; count of bases not matched to a gene: 8.

The rearrangement uses TRBV19 and TRBJ2-3; 12 bases are a match to TRBD2. Germline CDR1 LNHDA, CDR2 SQIVND (reference sequence). The V segment lost 3 bases and the J segment 6 bases; nucleotides outside the gene matches: 7. This CDR3 comprises 16 residues. The CDR3 DNA reads TGTGCCAGTAGTATTCGGGCTAGCGGGAGGGCCGATACGCAGTATTTT. This translates into CASSIRASGRADTQYF.

This chain links TRBV19 with TRBJ1-1; D remains unclear. Trimming left V 4 bases short and J 0 bases short, with 15 bases between. The CDR3 covers 16 residues. The germline CDR1 and CDR2 sequences are LNHDA and SQIVND (reference sequence). CDR3 DNA sequence: TGTGCCAGTAGTACCGGAGGTGGGGAGGTGAACACTGAAGCTTTCTTT. Amino acid sequence: CASSTGGGEVNTEAFF.

The chain carries TRBV5-1 and TRBJ1-2, with D unclear. The V gene's germline CDR1 is SGHRS and CDR2 YFSETQ. V lost 1 base, J lost 7 bases, and 11 bases lay in between. The CDR3 contains 13 residues. CDR3 nucleotides: TGCGCCAGCAGCTTGTGGGGAGCGGGTGGCTACACCTTC. It specifies CASSLWGAGGYTF.

This rearrangement joins TRBV27 to TRBJ2-7, with D tentatively TRBD2 (6 bases). CDR1 MNHEY and CDR2 SMNVEV come from the germline V gene (reference sequence). V lost 6 bases and J 3 bases, leaving 27 bases between the germline ends. This CDR3 has 18 residues. The CDR3 region is CASRSSKRGGKEGYEQYF. The CDR3 bases are TGTGCCAGCAGATCCTCGAAAAGAGGAGGGAAGGAGGGCTACGAGCAGTACTTC.

J is TRBJ2-5 and V is TRBV7-7; D possibly corresponds to TRBD2 (6 bases). The germline V gene has CDR1 SSHAT and CDR2 FNYEAQ (reference sequence). The length of the CDR3 is 15 residues. V gave up 1 base and J gave up 1 base, with 10 bases separating them. CDR3 region: CASSLGLASQETQYF. In DNA form, the CDR3 reads TGTGCCAGCAGCTTAGGTCTAGCGAGCCAAGAGACCCAGTACTTC.

V and J are TRBV28 and TRBJ2-7; 8 nucleotides match TRBD1. The CDR3 is made up of 17 amino acids. The germline CDR1 and CDR2 sequences are MDHEN and SYDVKM. The J segment lost 2 bases and the V segment lost 3 bases, leaving 12 bases of the junction unmatched. DNA of the CDR3: TGTGCCAGCAGTTTCCATTGGGACAGGCCCACTACCTACGAGCAGTACTTC. Residues: CASSFHWDRPTTYEQYF.

This clone was counted once. The chain combines TRBV10-3 with TRBJ2-1; no definite D call. V lost 4 bases and J 6 bases, leaving 4 bases between the germline ends. This CDR3 region has 11 residues. Germline-derived CDR1 and CDR2 are ENHRY and SYGVKD. CDR3 sequence: CAISAANEQFF. DNA of the CDR3: TGTGCCATCAGTGCTGCCAATGAGCAGTTCTTC.

The V gene is TRBV23-1, the J gene TRBJ2-1; TRBD2 aligns across 7 bases. TRBV23-1 is noted as an ORF with a role that remains uncertain. J gave up 0 bases and V 4 bases, and 9 bases lay outside the gene matches. This CDR3 comprises 17 residues. CDR3 DNA sequence: TGCGCCAGCAGTCCCCCCCTAGCGGATATCTCCTACAATGAGCAGTTCTTC. Translating gives CASSPPLADISYNEQFF.

V and J are TRBV11-2 and TRBJ1-5, with 8 bases aligning to TRBD1. This CDR3 has 15 residues. Unmatched junction bases numbered 12, after V lost 8 bases and J lost 6 bases. Germline-derived CDR1 and CDR2 are SGHAT and FQNNGV. The CDR3 DNA sequence: TGTGCCAGCTTAAGCGGACAGGGACCATGTCAGCCCCAGCATTTT. Translating gives CASLSGQGPCQPQHF.

This clone was seen just once. This chain uses TRBV6-1 with TRBJ2-7; 14 bases line up with TRBD2. V lost 4 bases and J lost 6; bases outside the gene matches: 2. CDR3 length equals 14 residues. CDR1 MNHNS and CDR2 SASEGT come from the germline V gene. The CDR3 nucleotides read TGTGCCAGCAGTGCTGGACTAGCGGGAGGCGAGCAGTACTTC. It specifies CASSAGLAGGEQYF.